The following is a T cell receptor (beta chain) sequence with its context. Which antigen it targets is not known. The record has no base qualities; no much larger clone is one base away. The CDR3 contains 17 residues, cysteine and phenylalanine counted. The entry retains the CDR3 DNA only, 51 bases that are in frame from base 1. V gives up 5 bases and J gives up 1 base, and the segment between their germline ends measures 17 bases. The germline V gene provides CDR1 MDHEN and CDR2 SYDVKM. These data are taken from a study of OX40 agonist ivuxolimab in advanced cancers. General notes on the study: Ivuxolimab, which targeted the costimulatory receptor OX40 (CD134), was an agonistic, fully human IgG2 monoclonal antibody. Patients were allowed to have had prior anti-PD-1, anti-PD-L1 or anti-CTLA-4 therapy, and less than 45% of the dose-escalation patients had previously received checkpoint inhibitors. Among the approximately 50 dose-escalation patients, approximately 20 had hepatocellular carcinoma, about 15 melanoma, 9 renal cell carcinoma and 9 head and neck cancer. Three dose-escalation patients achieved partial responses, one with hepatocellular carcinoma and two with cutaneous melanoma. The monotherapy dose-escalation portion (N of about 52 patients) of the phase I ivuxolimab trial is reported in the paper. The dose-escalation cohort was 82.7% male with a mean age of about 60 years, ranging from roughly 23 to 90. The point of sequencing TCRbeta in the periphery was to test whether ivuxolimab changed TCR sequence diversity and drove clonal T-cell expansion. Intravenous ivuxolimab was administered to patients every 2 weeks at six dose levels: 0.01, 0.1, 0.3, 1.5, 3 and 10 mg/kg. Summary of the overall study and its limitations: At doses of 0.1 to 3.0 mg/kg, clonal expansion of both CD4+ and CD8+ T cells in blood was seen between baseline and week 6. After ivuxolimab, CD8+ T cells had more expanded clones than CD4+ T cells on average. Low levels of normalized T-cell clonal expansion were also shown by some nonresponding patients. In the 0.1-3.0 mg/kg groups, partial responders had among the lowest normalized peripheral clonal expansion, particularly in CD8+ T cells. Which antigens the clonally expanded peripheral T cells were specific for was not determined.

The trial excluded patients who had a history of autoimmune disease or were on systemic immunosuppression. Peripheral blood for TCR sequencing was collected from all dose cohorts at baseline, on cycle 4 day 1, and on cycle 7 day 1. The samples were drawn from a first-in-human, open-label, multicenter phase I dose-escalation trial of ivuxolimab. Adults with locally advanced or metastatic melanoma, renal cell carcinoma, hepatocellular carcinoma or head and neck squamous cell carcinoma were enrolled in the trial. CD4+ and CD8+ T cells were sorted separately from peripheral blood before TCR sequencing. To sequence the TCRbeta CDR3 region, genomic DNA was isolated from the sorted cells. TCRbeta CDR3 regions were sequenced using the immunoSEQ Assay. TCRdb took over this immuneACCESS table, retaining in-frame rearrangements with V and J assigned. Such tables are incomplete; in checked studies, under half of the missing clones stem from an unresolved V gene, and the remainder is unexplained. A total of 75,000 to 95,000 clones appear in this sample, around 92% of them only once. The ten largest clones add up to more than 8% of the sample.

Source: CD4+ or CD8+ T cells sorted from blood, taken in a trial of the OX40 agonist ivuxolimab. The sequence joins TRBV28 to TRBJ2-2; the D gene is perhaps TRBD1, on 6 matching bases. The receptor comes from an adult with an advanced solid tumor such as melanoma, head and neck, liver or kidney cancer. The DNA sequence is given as TGTGCCAGCAGTGGGGACACCGGGACGGAGAACACCGGGGAGCTGTTTTTT. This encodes CASSGDTGTENTGELFF. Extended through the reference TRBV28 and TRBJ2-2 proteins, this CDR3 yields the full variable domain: DVKVTQSSRYLVKRTGEKVFLECVQDMDHENMFWYRQDPGLGLRLIYFSYDVKMKEKGDIPEGYSVSREKKERFSLILESASTNQTSMYLCASSGDTGTENTGELFFGEGSRLTVL.